The present entry profiles one TCR beta chain with its context. Assay used: immunoSEQ multiplex PCR; TCRdb lists only in-frame clones, some missing. The sample records 170,000 or so clones, about 91% being singletons. The sample comes from a study of control samples from healthy donors and cancer patients. The CDR3 loop spans 13 amino acids. From germline, CDR1 is SGHVS and CDR2 FQNEAQ. Trimming took off 1 base at V and 5 bases at J, with 8 bases between the two ends. The chain uses TRBV7-8 and TRBJ1-1; D call uncertain. The sample consisted of blood. The TCR was taken from a woman aged 35 to 49 in good health. Here the CDR3 reads CASSLGGGTEAFF. CDR3 nucleotides: TGTGCCAGCAGCTTAGGTGGAGGGACTGAAGCTTTCTTT.